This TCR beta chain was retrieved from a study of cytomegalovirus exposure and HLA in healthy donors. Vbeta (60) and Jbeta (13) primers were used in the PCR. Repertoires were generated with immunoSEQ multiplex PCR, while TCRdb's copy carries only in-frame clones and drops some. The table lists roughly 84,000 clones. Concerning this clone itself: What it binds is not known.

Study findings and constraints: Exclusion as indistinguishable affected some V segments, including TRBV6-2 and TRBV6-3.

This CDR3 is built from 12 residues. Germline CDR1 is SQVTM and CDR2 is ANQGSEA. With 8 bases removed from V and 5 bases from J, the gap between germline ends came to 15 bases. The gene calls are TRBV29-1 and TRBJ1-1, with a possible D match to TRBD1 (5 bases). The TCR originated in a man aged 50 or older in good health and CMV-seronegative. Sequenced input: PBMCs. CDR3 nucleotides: TGCAGCTTCCGGGGGAGGTATACTGAAGCTTTCTTT. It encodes CSFRGRYTEAFF.